The entry below describes one T cell receptor (beta chain). This clonotype has a handful of counts. It has no known antigen specificity. Per-base quality was not reported, and no clone a single base away is much larger than it. The sample originates from a study of T cells after yellow fever vaccination (dated by TCRdb to the late 2010s). A note on the overall study: Libraries from fractions with low cell numbers were prepared with the SMART-Seq v4 Ultra Low Input RNA kit. Bulk TCR alpha and beta repertoires were sequenced longitudinally to track T-cell clones before and after primary and booster YFV17D yellow fever vaccination. The cohort comprised two healthy male donors, one aged 18 to 30 and one aged 30 to 40 years. Blood was drawn at multiple timepoints before and after primary and secondary immunization, with bulk PBMC replicates and cell subsets isolated. Broad study findings and their caveats: The secondary T-cell response was found to be weaker but faster than the primary response, with a peak reached on day 5 rather than on day 15. Because the study included only a couple of donors, the extent to which the findings can be generalized is limited. A small share of clonotypes was detected in both CD4 and CD8 compartments, with the overlap likely arising from convergent recombination. Computational filtering was needed because FACS-sorted repertoires could contain abundant contaminating clonotypes from the bulk population. After the booster, most of the clones that had expanded following primary vaccination were detected again (roughly 97% of CD4 and roughly 90% of CD8), which suggests that memory was broadly maintained.

The junction shows trimming of 0 bases on V and 5 bases on J, plus 16 bases between the germline ends. The CDR3 spans 16 residues, from the cysteine through the phenylalanine. This entry keeps only the CDR3 DNA: 48 bases, framed from base 1. In the germline V gene, CDR1 corresponds to SGHTA and CDR2 to FQGTGA. TCR cDNA was made using 5'RACE template switching, a step that added a universal primer site and unique molecular identifiers. cDNA synthesis was primed from both the TCR alpha and TCR beta constant segments. Library amplification used two PCR steps, and the second PCR step added sample barcodes and sequencing adapters. Sequencing of the libraries was done on either Illumina HiSeq 2500 (2x100 bp) or NovaSeq (2x150 bp). Processing in the source paper ran as follows. Demultiplexing of reads and collapsing into UMI consensus sequences were performed with MIGEC, and V(D)J alignment was carried out with MiXCR. Using edgeR on replicate PBMC samples, clonotypes were called vaccine-responding if FDR was below 0.01 and the log2 fold change was above 5 up to day 15. CD4 or CD8 identity was assigned to each bulk clonotype according to whether the clonotype was present at higher abundance in the sequenced CD4 repertoire or the sequenced CD8 repertoire. TCRdb handled the public reads itself, with Q25 trimming in fastp and clone calling in MiXCR, and kept productive beta chains. When rows share a CDR3 protein, they turn into one entry using the most common DNA and genes. None of the V and J calls come from the authors' own analysis; TCRdb made them. The sample yields about 53,000 distinct CDR3 sequences; around 7% were counted once. The ten largest clones take up about 40% of the sample.

This sample's treatment or condition label indicates: live attenuated yellow fever vaccine strain. A standard Ficoll-Paque protocol was used to isolate PBMCs from peripheral blood. Dynabeads CD4 and CD8 positive selection kits were used to isolate the CD4 and CD8 T-cell fractions. TriZol was used to extract RNA from bulk PBMCs, from CD4 and CD8 fractions, and from dextramer-positive and dextramer-negative fractions. The sequence came from a man between 18 and 35 years old who received the YFV17D yellow fever vaccine. The sequencing used CD8+ T cells sorted from PBMCs, collected on the day of the first yellow fever vaccination. Rearrangement joined TRBV7-3 to TRBJ1-2; possibly the D gene is TRBD1, per 6 matching bases. The CDR3 sequence is CASSLTIATGQYGYTF. The bases are TGTGCCAGCAGCTTAACAATCGCGACAGGACAATATGGCTACACCTTC.